Shown below are 26 T cell receptor beta chains from a single sample sequenced in a study of T cells expressing NK-cell markers. TCRdb reprocessed the 5' RACE reads, with one entry per CDR3 protein and no DNA. The sample shows 200,000 to 300,000 distinct CDR3 sequences, and about 4.2% sits with its ten largest clones. The sequenced sample was blood T cells: a sorted CD56 or NKG2C T cell subset, CD4+ or CD8+ T cells, or bulk PBMC T cells (not recorded which). Every receptor here comes from a woman between 18 and 70 years old in good health.

This chain uses TRBV19 with TRBJ2-3; the D call from TCRdb, TRBD1, cannot be confirmed without DNA. The CDR3 is 15 residues long. Germline assignment: CDR1 LNHDA and CDR2 SQIVND (reference sequence). CDR3 sequence: CASSTPSGKADTQYF.

The chain links TRBV27 to TRBJ2-1. The CDR3 has 14 amino acids. The germline gives CDR1 MNHEY, CDR2 SMNVEV (reference sequence). The CDR3 is CASSLTPYTNEQFF.

This chain uses TRBV20-1 with TRBJ2-3. CDR3 size: 13 residues. The germline V gene encodes CDR1 DFQATT and CDR2 SNEGSKA (reference sequence). CDR3 amino acids: CSLPPEPTDTQYF.

The rearrangement links TRBV7-2 to TRBJ2-7; the D call of TRBD2 rests on TCRdb alone, since no DNA is present to check it. This CDR3 has 15 amino acids. The germline gives CDR1 SGHTA, CDR2 FQGNSA. The CDR3 is CASSSFPSLVYEQYF.

The V call is TRBV12-3 or TRBV12-4, the J call TRBJ2-1; TCRdb picks TRBD1, but there is no DNA to check that call. This CDR3 contains 11 residues. CDR3 loop: CASMGTDEQFF.

The V gene is TRBV20-1, the J gene TRBJ2-1; TCRdb selects TRBD2, and the lack of DNA leaves this call unchecked. The CDR3 runs 15 residues. Germline lookup yields CDR1 DFQATT and CDR2 SNEGSKA (reference sequence). CDR3 amino acids: CSALSRTSWGGEQFF.

The chain links TRBV20-1 to TRBJ2-1. The CDR3 contains 17 residues. CDR1 is DFQATT, CDR2 SNEGSKA, per germline (reference sequence). This CDR3 reads CSVSPDASGSSYNDQFF.

The genes are TRBV5-1 and TRBJ2-1; lacking DNA, the TRBD1 call made by TCRdb goes unchecked. The CDR3 runs 15 residues. Per the germline V gene, CDR1 is SGHRS and CDR2 is YFSETQ. The CDR3 is CASSSNFRGHDEQFF.

The rearrangement links TRBV7-9 to TRBJ2-2. This CDR3 comprises 15 residues. Per the germline V gene, CDR1 is SEHNR and CDR2 is FQNEAQ (reference sequence). CDR3 protein: CASSLFEVITGELFF.

The chain recombines TRBV20-1 with TRBJ2-3; the TCRdb call, TRBD1, lacks DNA for checking. Germline V gene data show CDR1 as DFQATT and CDR2 as SNEGSKA (reference sequence). The CDR3 is 15 amino acids. The CDR3 spells CSARGTGRSTDTQYF.

The V gene is TRBV11-2, the J gene TRBJ2-1; TCRdb's D call of TRBD1 is untestable without DNA. The CDR3 totals 16 residues. Per germline, CDR1 SGHAT and CDR2 FQNNGV. The CDR3 is CASSTIAAGRGNEQFF. The entire variable domain, with the rest obtained from reference TRBV11-2 and TRBJ2-1, is as follows: EAGVAQSPRYKIIEKRQSVAFWCNPISGHATLYWYQQILGQGPKLLIQFQNNGVVDDSQLPKDRFSAERLKGVDSTLKIQPAKLEDSAVYLCASSTIAAGRGNEQFFGPGTRLTVL.

According to its frequency, this clonotype is medium-sized. V and J are TRBV5-1 and TRBJ1-6. The CDR3 extends over 15 amino acids. Germline lookup yields CDR1 SGHRS and CDR2 YFSETQ. CDR3 amino acids: CASSLEGSYNSPLHF.

This chain uses TRBV11-2 with TRBJ2-2; checking the TCRdb D call of TRBD1 is not possible without DNA. Germline assignment: CDR1 SGHAT and CDR2 FQNNGV. The CDR3 runs to 15 residues. The chain's CDR3 is CASRRQNANTGELFF.

V is TRBV4-1 and J is TRBJ1-5; TCRdb proposes TRBD1, but this gene call is untestable without DNA. Per the germline V gene, CDR1 is MGHRA and CDR2 is YSYEKL. The CDR3 consists of 17 residues. The CDR3 protein is CASSQVGRGDNNQPQHF.

This chain connects TRBV5-1 to TRBJ2-5. The CDR3 spans 15 residues. Germline assignment: CDR1 SGHRS and CDR2 YFSETQ. The CDR3 loop reads CASSLASRLQETQYF.

The chain recombines TRBV19 with TRBJ1-2; the TRBD1 assignment by TCRdb is unverifiable without DNA. Germline assignment: CDR1 LNHDA and CDR2 SQIVND (reference sequence). This CDR3 region has 15 residues. CDR3 sequence: CASSIDQGRHYGYTF.

V usage is TRBV21-1 and J usage is TRBJ2-1. TRBV21-1 counts as a pseudogene. This CDR3 region has 12 residues. The chain's CDR3 is CASSPTHAEQFF.

This rearrangement joins TRBV19 to TRBJ2-7; without DNA, the TCRdb call of TRBD1 cannot be checked. The germline V gene encodes CDR1 LNHDA and CDR2 SQIVND (reference sequence). This CDR3 has 15 amino acids. The CDR3 protein is CASSPVGDSSYEQYF.

The chain combines TRBV9 with TRBJ2-7; with no DNA, the TCRdb D assignment of TRBD2 cannot be verified. This CDR3 region has 18 residues. Germline CDR1 reads SGDLS; CDR2 reads YYNGEE. CDR3 in amino acids: CASSVSSSGSSGIYEQYF. Looking up the rest from reference TRBV9 and TRBJ2-7 gives the full variable domain: DSGVTQTPKHLITATGQRVTLRCSPRSGDLSVYWYQQSLDQGLQFLIQYYNGEERAKGNILERFSAQQFPDLHSELNLSSLELGDSALYFCASSVSSSGSSGIYEQYFGPGTRLTVT.

The gene calls are TRBV7-2 and TRBJ2-7. CDR1 SGHTA and CDR2 FQGNSA come from the germline V gene. The CDR3 runs 16 residues. This CDR3 reads CASSDAVLGSSYEQYF.

This chain joins TRBV20-1 and TRBJ2-1. This CDR3 spans 12 amino acids. Germline loops: CDR1 DFQATT, CDR2 SNEGSKA (reference sequence). CDR3 residues: CSARERRREQFF.

The CDR3 loop reads CSVVARGGYTF. The chain recombines TRBV29-1 with TRBJ1-2; TCRdb's D call of TRBD1 is untestable without DNA. The CDR3 spans 11 residues. In germline, CDR1 is SQVTM, CDR2 ANQGSEA.

The rearrangement links TRBV5-1 to TRBJ2-2. This CDR3 contains 16 residues. In germline, CDR1 is SGHRS, CDR2 YFSETQ. The CDR3 is CASSLEASLNTGELFF.

CDR3 region: CASSKGAYNEQFF. The rearrangement joins TRBV5-1 to TRBJ2-1; TCRdb reports TRBD1, a call that lacks DNA to check it against. This CDR3 has 13 residues. Germline V gene lookup returns CDR1 SGHRS and CDR2 YFSETQ. The complete variable domain, with remaining parts taken from reference TRBV5-1 and TRBJ2-1, reads KAGVTQTPRYLIKTRGQQVTLSCSPISGHRSVSWYQQTPGQGLQFLFEYFSETQRNKGNFPGRFSGRQFSNSRSEMNVSTLELGDSALYLCASSKGAYNEQFFGPGTRLTVL.

This chain links TRBV7-2 with TRBJ2-3; lacking DNA, the TRBD2 call made by TCRdb goes unchecked. The CDR3 covers 16 residues. Germline-derived CDR1 and CDR2 are SGHTA and FQGNSA. The CDR3: CASSLAGTRNTDTQYF.

The chain links TRBV20-1 to TRBJ1-5. Per the germline V gene, CDR1 is DFQATT and CDR2 is SNEGSKA (reference sequence). This CDR3 is built from 14 residues. This CDR3 reads CSAISIEGNQPQHF.